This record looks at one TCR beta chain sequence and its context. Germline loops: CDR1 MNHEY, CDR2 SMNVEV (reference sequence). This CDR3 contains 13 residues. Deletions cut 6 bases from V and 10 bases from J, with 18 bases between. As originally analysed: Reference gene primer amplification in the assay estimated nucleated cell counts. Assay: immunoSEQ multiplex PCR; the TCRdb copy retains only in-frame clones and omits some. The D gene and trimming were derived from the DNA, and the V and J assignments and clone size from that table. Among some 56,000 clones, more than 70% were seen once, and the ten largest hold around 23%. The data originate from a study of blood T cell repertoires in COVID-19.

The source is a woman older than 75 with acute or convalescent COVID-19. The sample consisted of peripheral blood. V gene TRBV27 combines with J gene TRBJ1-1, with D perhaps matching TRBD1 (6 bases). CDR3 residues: CASSSTGWLSAFF. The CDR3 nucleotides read TGTGCCAGCAGCTCGACAGGCTGGCTATCAGCTTTCTTT.